Each of the 15 T cell receptor beta chains below was sequenced from the same sample in a study of shared clonotypes between healthy human individuals. Positive CCR7 selection of CD45RO-negative cells yielded the naive CD8 cells, and terminally differentiated effector memory CD45RA+ cells were excluded. Clones were sequenced by immunoSEQ multiplex PCR, and TCRdb holds only the in-frame ones, with some missing. The profile shows about 2 million clones, around 96% of them singletons. Sequencing was carried out using naive CD8+ T cells sorted from blood. The origin of the receptors is a young man in good health.

The V gene is TRBV2, the J gene TRBJ2-2; D not certain. The V end was cut by 3 bases, the J end by 2 bases, with 7 bases between. Germline CDR1 is SNHLY and CDR2 is FYNNEI. This CDR3 spans 14 amino acids. The CDR3 here is CASSDWPNTGELFF. The CDR3 coding sequence is TGTGCCAGCAGTGATTGGCCTAACACCGGGGAGCTGTTTTTT. Looking up the rest from reference TRBV2 and TRBJ2-2 gives the full variable domain: EPEVTQTPSHQVTQMGQEVILRCVPISNHLYFYWYRQILGQKVEFLVSFYNNEISEKSEIFDDQFSVERPDGSNFTLKIRSTKLEDSAMYFCASSDWPNTGELFFGEGSRLTVL.

The rearrangement uses TRBV6-5 and TRBJ2-5; maybe TRBD1 (5 bases). The CDR3 spans 16 residues. CDR1 is MNHEY and CDR2 is SVGAGI in the germline V gene. Trimming stripped 2 bases from V and 5 bases from J, with 18 bases between. The CDR3 DNA reads as TGTGCCAGCAGTTACACCTTCGACAGCACAACGGAGACCCAGTACTTC. Translating gives CASSYTFDSTTETQYF.

V gene TRBV28 combines with J gene TRBJ2-7; D not certain. The CDR3 runs 16 residues. The V end was cut by 6 bases, the J end by 5 bases, with 23 bases between. Looked up from germline, CDR1 is MDHEN and CDR2 is SYDVKM. The CDR3 here is CASSQRTNTRFNEQYF. The DNA of the CDR3 is TGTGCCAGCAGCCAAAGGACCAATACGCGTTTCAACGAGCAGTACTTC.

J is TRBJ2-6 and V is TRBV13, with 9 bases fitting TRBD2. The CDR3 runs 18 residues. Germline assignment: CDR1 PRHDT and CDR2 FYEKMQ (reference sequence). V lost 4 bases to trimming and J lost 2 bases; unmatched junction nucleotides: 9. This CDR3 is CASSSHIAGATGANVLTF. The DNA for the CDR3 is TGTGCCAGCAGCTCACATATAGCGGGAGCAACTGGGGCCAACGTCCTGACTTTC.

This chain connects TRBV10-2 to TRBJ2-1, with TRBD2 identical over 7 bases. Germline CDR1 WSHSY, CDR2 SAAADI. V was clipped by 3 bases and J by 7 bases; unmatched bases: 15. The CDR3 runs 17 residues. This CDR3 is CASSDAASGRYRNEQFF. In DNA form, the CDR3 reads TGCGCCAGCAGTGATGCCGCTAGCGGTCGATATAGGAATGAGCAGTTCTTC.

The V and J genes are TRBV11-2 and TRBJ2-7; TRBD1 agrees at 7 bases. J gave up 3 bases and V 4 bases, and 9 bases lay outside the gene matches. CDR1 is SGHAT and CDR2 is FQNNGV in the germline V gene. The CDR3 contains 15 residues. The CDR3 is CASSSQGYRGYEQYF. The CDR3 DNA follows: TGTGCCAGCAGCTCACAGGGGTACCGAGGCTACGAGCAGTACTTC.

The J gene is TRBJ2-7, the V gene TRBV4-1; the D is unclear. Trimming stripped 0 bases from V and 4 bases from J, with 10 bases between. Germline assignment: CDR1 MGHRA and CDR2 YSYEKL. The CDR3 spans 14 residues. Written as DNA, the CDR3 is TGCGCCAGCAGCCAAGATCTAGTGGGTTACGAGCAGTACTTC. This encodes CASSQDLVGYEQYF.

The chain carries TRBV18 and TRBJ2-5; maybe TRBD1 (6 bases). CDR1 is KGHSH and CDR2 is LQKENI in the germline V gene. Trimming took off 8 bases at V and 1 base at J, with 11 bases between the two ends. The CDR3 sequence is 13 residues long. The CDR3 spells CASLRDTQETQYF. The DNA for the CDR3 is TGTGCCAGCCTACGGGACACCCAAGAGACCCAGTACTTC.

The chain recombines TRBV9 with TRBJ2-2, with TRBD2 identical over 9 bases. The CDR3 is made up of 15 amino acids. CDR1 is SGDLS and CDR2 is YYNGEE in the germline V gene. Trimming at V came to 5 bases and at J to 5 bases, leaving 7 bases not matched to a gene. The CDR3 bases are TGTGCCAGCAGTGCGGGGGGGACCCTAACCGGGGAGCTGTTTTTT. Protein sequence: CASSAGGTLTGELFF. Filled out from reference TRBV9 and TRBJ2-2, the complete variable domain reads DSGVTQTPKHLITATGQRVTLRCSPRSGDLSVYWYQQSLDQGLQFLIQYYNGEERAKGNILERFSAQQFPDLHSELNLSSLELGDSALYFCASSAGGTLTGELFFGEGSRLTVL.

The chain joins TRBV19 to TRBJ2-7, with 7 positions matching TRBD1. CDR3 size: 15 residues. V was clipped by 3 bases and J by 1 base; unmatched bases: 6. The germline V gene encodes CDR1 LNHDA and CDR2 SQIVND (reference sequence). In nucleotides, the CDR3 is TGTGCCAGTAGTATGAGACAACAGGGGTCCTACGAGCAGTACTTC. This encodes CASSMRQQGSYEQYF.

V is TRBV19 and J is TRBJ2-7; D possibly uses TRBD1 or TRBD2 (5 bases each). Germline-derived CDR1 and CDR2 are LNHDA and SQIVND (reference sequence). Deletions cut 5 bases from V and 5 bases from J, with 22 bases between. This CDR3 is built from 16 residues. The CDR3 protein is CASSGTLGYVHHEQYF. CDR3 nucleotide sequence: TGTGCCAGTAGTGGGACCCTCGGGTACGTGCACCACGAGCAGTACTTC.

For the CDR3, the DNA is TGTGCCAGCAGTTTGACAGGGTTGCCACCCCTCCACTTT. This gives the protein CASSLTGLPPLHF. The chain links TRBV28 to TRBJ1-6; 7 bases agree with TRBD1. After removal of 3 bases from V and 11 bases from J, the junction contained 4 bases not matched to a gene. Germline V gives CDR1 MDHEN, CDR2 SYDVKM. The CDR3 has 13 amino acids. The full variable domain, in which reference TRBV28 and TRBJ1-6 provide the parts outside the CDR3, is DVKVTQSSRYLVKRTGEKVFLECVQDMDHENMFWYRQDPGLGLRLIYFSYDVKMKEKGDIPEGYSVSREKKERFSLILESASTNQTSMYLCASSLTGLPPLHFGNGTRLTVT.

The J gene is TRBJ2-4, the V gene TRBV7-4, with TRBD1 matching 9 bases. CDR1 is SGHVT and CDR2 is SQSDAQ in the germline V gene. The trim removed 5 bases at V and 3 bases at J, leaving 8 bases unmatched. This CDR3 is 16 amino acids long. In nucleotides, the CDR3 is TGTGCCAGCAGCATAGGACAGGGGTTAGGCAAAAACATTCAGTACTTC. Translated, it gives CASSIGQGLGKNIQYF.

This clone was recorded only once. At one boundary the junction diverges from the germline segment, which might be a read error. The chain uses TRBV10-3 and TRBJ2-1, with D perhaps TRBD1 (5 bases). CDR3 length: 16 residues. CDR1 and CDR2 from the germline V gene are ENHRY and SYGVKD. CDR3 sequence reads: CAISESVQGSSNEQFF. The CDR3 DNA reads as TGTGCCATCAGTGAGTCCGTGCAGGGATCCTCCAATGAGCAGTTCTTC.

Comment on this clone: In the same sample, other DNA sequences code for this CDR3. The chain joins TRBV9 to TRBJ1-1, with D maybe TRBD1 (5 bases). CDR1 is SGDLS and CDR2 is YYNGEE in the germline V gene. Trimming took off 4 bases at V and 0 bases at J, with 7 bases between the two ends. The CDR3 is made up of 13 amino acids. CDR3 protein: CASSPTVNTEAFF. CDR3 nucleotide sequence: TGTGCCAGCAGCCCGACAGTGAACACTGAAGCTTTCTTT.